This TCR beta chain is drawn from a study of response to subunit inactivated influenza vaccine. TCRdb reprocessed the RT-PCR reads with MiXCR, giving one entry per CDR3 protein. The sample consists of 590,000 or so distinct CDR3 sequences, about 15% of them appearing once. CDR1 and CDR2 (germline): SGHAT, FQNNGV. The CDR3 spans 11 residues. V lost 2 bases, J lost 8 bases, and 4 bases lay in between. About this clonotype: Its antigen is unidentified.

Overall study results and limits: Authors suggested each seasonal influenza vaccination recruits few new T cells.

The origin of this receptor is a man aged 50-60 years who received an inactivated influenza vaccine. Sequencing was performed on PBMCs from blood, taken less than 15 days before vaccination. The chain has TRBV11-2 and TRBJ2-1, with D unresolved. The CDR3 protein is CASSLHHEQFF. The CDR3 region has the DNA TGTGCCAGCAGCTTACACCATGAGCAGTTCTTC.